These 9 T cell receptor beta chains were all obtained from the same sample, sequenced in a study of response to subunit inactivated influenza vaccine. TCRdb reprocessed the RT-PCR reads via MiXCR and lists one record per CDR3 protein. The sample has 860,000 or so distinct CDR3 sequences; around 20% are singletons. The sequencing here drew on PBMCs from blood, taken about 5 days after vaccination. These receptors all stem from a man aged 50-59 years who received an inactivated influenza vaccine.

This clonotype was seen a handful of times. This chain links TRBV6-1 with TRBJ2-3; 7 positions agree with TRBD2. The V segment lost 6 bases and the J segment 6 bases; nucleotides outside the gene matches: 12. The germline V gene has CDR1 MNHNS and CDR2 SASEGT. The CDR3 loop spans 15 amino acids. CDR3 residues: CASSREAPRTDTQYF. CDR3 bases: TGTGCCAGCAGCCGGGAGGCACCGCGGACGGATACGCAGTATTTT.

The genes are TRBV28 and TRBJ2-4; D is ambiguous. With 2 bases removed from V and 0 bases from J, the gap between germline ends came to 11 bases. This CDR3 comprises 16 residues. Germline values: CDR1 MDHEN, CDR2 SYDVKM. CDR3: CASSLPGSLAKNIQYF. CDR3 nucleotide sequence: TGTGCCAGCAGTTTACCAGGTTCCCTAGCCAAAAACATTCAGTACTTC.

In its sample, this clonotype was seen many times. The rearrangement links TRBV7-2 to TRBJ2-3; TRBD2 matches 9 bases. The junction had 5 bases not matched to a gene; V was cut back by 1 base and J by 3 bases. Germline CDR1 SGHTA, CDR2 FQGNSA. CDR3 length: 16 amino acids. CDR3 sequence (DNA): TGTGCCAGCAGCTTAGGTCTAGCGGGAAGGACAGATACGCAGTATTTT. This gives the protein CASSLGLAGRTDTQYF. The whole variable domain, remainder taken from reference TRBV7-2 and TRBJ2-3, is GAGVSQSPSNKVTEKGKDVELRCDPISGHTALYWYRQSLGQGLEFLIYFQGNSAPDKSGLPSDRFSAERTGGSVSTLTIQRTQQEDSAVYLCASSLGLAGRTDTQYFGPGTRLTVL.

The V call is TRBV20-1, the J call TRBJ2-5; no firm D call. V lost 1 base and J lost 3, with 9 bases in between. Germline V gives CDR1 DFQATT, CDR2 SNEGSKA (reference sequence). This CDR3 is 13 amino acids long. The CDR3: CSARGTSEETQYF. Here the CDR3 DNA reads TGCAGTGCTAGAGGAACCTCAGAAGAGACCCAGTACTTC.

This clonotype was observed a handful of times. V usage is TRBV4-1 and J usage is TRBJ2-2; TRBD1 aligns across 10 bases. The CDR3 contains 15 residues. With V trimmed by 3 bases and J by 6 bases, 4 bases remained unmatched. Germline V gene lookup returns CDR1 MGHRA and CDR2 YSYEKL. The DNA of the CDR3 is TGCGCCAGCAGCCATTTAGGACAGGGGGCCGGGGAGCTGTTTTTT. Amino acids: CASSHLGQGAGELFF.

This clonotype was counted at least ten times. The J gene is TRBJ2-1, the V gene TRBV20-1; 11 nucleotides agree with TRBD2. This CDR3 spans 18 amino acids. Looked up from germline, CDR1 is DFQATT and CDR2 is SNEGSKA (reference sequence). Trimming removed 3 bases from V and 7 bases from J; junction bases left unmatched: 17. The DNA for the CDR3 is TGCAGTGCTAGGGCCCCACCTACTAGCGGGAGTAGGGGGAATGAGCAGTTCTTC. Protein: CSARAPPTSGSRGNEQFF.

This chain links TRBV20-1 with TRBJ2-7; 15 bases are shared with TRBD2. Per germline, CDR1 DFQATT and CDR2 SNEGSKA (reference sequence). The J segment lost 1 base and the V segment lost 4 bases, leaving 2 bases of the junction unmatched. There are 15 residues in the CDR3. CDR3 in amino acids: CSATGLAGGSYEQYF. The CDR3 coding sequence is TGCAGTGCTACGGGACTAGCGGGAGGATCCTACGAGCAGTACTTC.

CDR3 sequence (DNA): TGTGCCAGCAGTTCCACCGGCGATGAGCAGTTCTTC. As protein: CASSSTGDEQFF. V is TRBV28 and J is TRBJ2-1; D gene ambiguous. The CDR3 consists of 12 residues. Trimming pared 4 bases from V and 8 bases from J, leaving 9 bases between. Looked up from germline, CDR1 is MDHEN and CDR2 is SYDVKM.

This chain uses TRBV5-1 with TRBJ1-4; the D gene is possibly TRBD1 (5 bases). The V gene's germline CDR1 is SGHRS and CDR2 YFSETQ. The CDR3 runs to 15 residues. The germline V and J ends were trimmed by 3 bases and 6 bases, with 15 bases remaining between them. The chain's CDR3 is CASSWGRGRDEKLFF. Written as DNA, the CDR3 is TGCGCCAGCAGCTGGGGTAGGGGCCGGGATGAAAAACTGTTTTTT.